The T cell receptor beta chain under discussion was sequenced for a study of blood T cell repertoires in COVID-19. Study-wide context: Collection of acute and convalescent COVID-19 samples took place in the United States, Italy and Spain. T cells, B-cell-depleted T cells, or PBMCs supplied cDNA or gDNA.

Trimming removed 2 bases from V and 5 bases from J, with 9 bases in between. Germline CDR1 SGHVS, CDR2 FNYEAQ. The CDR3 contains 13 residues. As processed by the authors: Estimation of nucleated cell counts was performed using reference gene primer amplification. Data came from immunoSEQ multiplex PCR; TCRdb stores just in-frame clones and leaves some out. D and trimming come from the DNA, and the V and J calls and clone size come from that table. The table lists about 89,000 clones, 80% of them singletons, with 15% to 20% in the top ten. This clone turned up a few times. The receptor's source is a woman older than 75 with acute or convalescent COVID-19. Sequencing was done on a sample of peripheral blood. This chain uses TRBV7-6 with TRBJ2-5, with no clear D. CDR3 sequence: CASSLSIGETQYF. Written as DNA, the CDR3 is TGTGCCAGCAGCTTATCCATCGGGGAGACCCAGTACTTC.